The T cell receptor beta chain described here comes from a study of identical twins. This clonotype appeared many times. Each CDR3 protein gets one entry after TCRdb re-called the 5' RACE reads with MiXCR. This repertoire shows around 1.7 million distinct CDR3 sequences, under 35% found once; its top ten account for about 0.25%. This TCR was recovered from a newborn girl in good health. Sequencing used cord blood.

The CDR3 DNA reads as TGCAGCGCCCATGGGACTAGCCAGAAAGAGACCCAGTACTTC. It translates to CSAHGTSQKETQYF. The chain uses TRBV29-1 and TRBJ2-5; TRBD2 matches 9 bases. The CDR3 is made up of 14 amino acids. The V gene end was trimmed by 7 bases and the J gene end by 3 bases; junction bases not matched to a gene: 9. CDR1 is SQVTM, CDR2 ANQGSEA, per germline.